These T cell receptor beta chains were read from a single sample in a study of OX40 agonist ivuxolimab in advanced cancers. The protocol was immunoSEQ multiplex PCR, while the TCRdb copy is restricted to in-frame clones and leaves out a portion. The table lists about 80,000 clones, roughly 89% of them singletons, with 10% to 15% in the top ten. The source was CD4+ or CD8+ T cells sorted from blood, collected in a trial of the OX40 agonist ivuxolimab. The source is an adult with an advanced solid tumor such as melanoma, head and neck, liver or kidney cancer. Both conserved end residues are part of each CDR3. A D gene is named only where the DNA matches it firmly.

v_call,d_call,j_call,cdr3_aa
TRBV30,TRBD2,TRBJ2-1,CAWEGGTSANNEQFF
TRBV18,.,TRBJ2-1,CASSPYQDNEQFF
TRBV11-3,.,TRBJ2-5,CASRYTGVETQYF
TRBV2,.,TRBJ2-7,CASSEAPGDSYEQYF
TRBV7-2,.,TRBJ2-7,CASSLMAALSYEQYF
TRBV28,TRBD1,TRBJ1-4,CASSSPTGIEEKLFF
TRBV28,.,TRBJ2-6,CASRRLYGANVLTF
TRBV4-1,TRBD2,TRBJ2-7,CASSQDPGGPSYEQYF
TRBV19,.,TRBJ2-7,CASSITARQRNYEQYF
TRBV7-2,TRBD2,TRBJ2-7,CASSLAGLAGDPYEQYF
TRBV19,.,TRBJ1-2,CASRETAALYGYTF
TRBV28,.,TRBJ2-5,CASSPHGPEGVTQYF
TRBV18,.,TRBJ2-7,CASSPGGALPYEQYF
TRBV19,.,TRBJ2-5,CASSPKTGQETQYF
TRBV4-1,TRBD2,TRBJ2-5,CASSPRLAGGQETQYF
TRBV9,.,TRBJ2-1,CASSVGPAYNEQFF
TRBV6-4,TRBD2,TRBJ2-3,CASSDRLTSGSTDTQYF
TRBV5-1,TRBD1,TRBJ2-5,CASSFWDRETQYF
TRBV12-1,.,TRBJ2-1,CASSFRRAWTGLEQFF
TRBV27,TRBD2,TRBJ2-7,CASRRGLAGAYEQYF
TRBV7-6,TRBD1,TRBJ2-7,CASRPGRGLSEQYF
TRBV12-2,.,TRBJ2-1,CASRLGHFKPINEQFF
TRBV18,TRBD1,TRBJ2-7,CASSPGQASYEQYF
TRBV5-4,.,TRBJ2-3,CASSLGQFTDTQYF
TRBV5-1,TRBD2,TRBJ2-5,CASSLVTSGIETQYF
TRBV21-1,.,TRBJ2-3,CASSKPGRITQYF
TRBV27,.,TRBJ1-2,CASRPTANYGYTF
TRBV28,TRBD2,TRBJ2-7,CASSLWGGRPAEEQYF
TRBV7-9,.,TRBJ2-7,CASSTTDPQTVSYEQYF
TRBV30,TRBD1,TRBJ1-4,CAWTRPGQTNEKLFF
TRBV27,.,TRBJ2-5,CASSFRGRETQYF
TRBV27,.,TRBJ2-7,CASREGPYEQYF
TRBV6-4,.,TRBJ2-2,CASSDSGAGELFF
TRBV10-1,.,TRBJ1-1,CASMKNLNTEAFF
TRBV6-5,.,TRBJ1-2,CASSYSSGLGYTF
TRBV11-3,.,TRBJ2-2,CASSSGFITGELFF
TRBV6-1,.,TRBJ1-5,CASLDSLMNQPQHF
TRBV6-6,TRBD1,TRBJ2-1,CASSYGQVNEQFF
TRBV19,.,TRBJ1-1,CASSMVGGTEAFF
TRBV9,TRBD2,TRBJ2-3,CASSPLGREYGIDTQYF
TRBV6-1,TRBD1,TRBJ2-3,CASSAGTGHTDTQYF
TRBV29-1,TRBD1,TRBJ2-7,CSVGTGPYEQYF
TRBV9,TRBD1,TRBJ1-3,CASSVTGVPGNTIYF
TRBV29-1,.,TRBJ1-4,CSAGRGATNEKLFF
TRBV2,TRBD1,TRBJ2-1,CASSGPEQGVQNEQFF
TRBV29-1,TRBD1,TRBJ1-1,CSVEGHSGTGSTEAFF
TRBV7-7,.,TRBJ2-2,CASSLTGSTGELFF
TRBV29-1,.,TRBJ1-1,CSVQGGTGTEAFF
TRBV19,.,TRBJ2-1,CASSTSGTIYNEQFF
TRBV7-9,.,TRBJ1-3,CASSSDLRDTIYF
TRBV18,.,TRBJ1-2,CASSPPRGFAGPGYTF
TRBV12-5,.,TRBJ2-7,CASGLRDSPYEQYF
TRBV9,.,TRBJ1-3,CASSVGQGAGNTIYF
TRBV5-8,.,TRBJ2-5,CASSPGSGIDF
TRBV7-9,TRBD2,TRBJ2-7,CASSLPSGTSGSYEQYF